These T cell receptor beta chains were read from a single sample in a study of glioma-infiltrating T cells. Each CDR3 protein gets one entry after TCRdb re-called the multiplex PCR reads with MiXCR. The sample lists around 190,000 distinct CDR3 sequences, more than 35% occurring once. Sequences were obtained from glioma tissue, nonneoplastic brain tissue, or PBMCs (not recorded which). The receptor set was obtained from a human donor with low-grade glioma or glioblastoma, undergoing nonglioma brain surgery, or in good health (not recorded which). The CDR3 runs from the conserved cysteine through the conserved F or W. Each record gives: D gene, V gene, J gene, clone size, CDR3 protein, CDR3 DNA. A D gene is named only where the DNA matches it firmly. Size tells how often a clone was seen (once, few, many) or the class of an expanded clone, and some rows leave it out.

>NA|TRBV5-4|TRBJ2-4|NA
CASSSDRTLAKNIQYF
TGTGCCAGCAGCTCAGACAGGACGCTAGCCAAAAACATTCAGTACTTC
>NA|TRBV28|TRBJ1-1|NA
CASSGATGSGVTEAFF
TGTGCCAGCAGTGGTGCTACCGGGTCAGGCGTCACTGAAGCTTTCTTT
>NA|TRBV7-2|TRBJ2-1|NA
CASQKAAYNEQFF
TGTGCCAGCCAAAAGGCCGCCTACAATGAGCAGTTCTTC
>NA|TRBV28|TRBJ1-4|many
CASSLLGNEKLFF
TGTGCCAGCAGTTTATTAGGGAATGAAAAACTGTTTTTT
>NA|TRBV7-9|TRBJ2-1|many
CASSPLAGSYNEQFF
TGTGCCAGCAGCCCATTGGCGGGCTCCTACAATGAGCAGTTCTTC
>NA|TRBV2|TRBJ1-5|NA
CASSEALEWGHYSNQPQHF
TGTGCCAGCAGTGAAGCGCTAGAGTGGGGACACTATAGCAACCAGCCCCAGCATTTT
>NA|TRBV27|TRBJ1-3|many
CASSQRYSGNTIYF
TGTGCCAGCAGCCAAAGGTACTCTGGAAACACCATATATTTT
>NA|TRBV19|TRBJ2-1|NA
CASHSQGAQFF
TGTGCCAGTCATTCGCAGGGTGCGCAGTTCTTC
>NA|TRBV14|TRBJ2-1|NA
CASSRKDTYNEKFF
TGTGCCAGCAGCCGTAAGGACACCTACAATGAGAAGTTCTTC
>NA|TRBV24-1|TRBJ1-2|NA
CATSDRRISYGYTF
TGTGCCACCAGTGACCGAAGGATTTCTTATGGCTACACCTTC
>TRBD2|TRBV28|TRBJ2-7|many
CASSLPGLALVYEQYF
TGTGCCAGCAGTTTACCGGGACTAGCGCTAGTCTACGAGCAGTACTTC
>TRBD2|TRBV5-1|TRBJ2-1|few
CASSLNLAGRDEQFF
TGCGCCAGCAGCTTGAACCTAGCGGGAAGGGATGAGCAGTTCTTC
>NA|TRBV18|TRBJ1-1|NA
CASSPPKGPDTEVLF
TGTGCCAGCTCACCACCGAAGGGGCCGGACACTGAAGTTTTATTT
>TRBD1|TRBV7-6|TRBJ2-1|NA
CASSLIPGQNNKQFF
TGTGCCAGCAGCTTAATTCCGGGACAGAACAATAAGCAGTTCTTC
>TRBD1|TRBV6-1|TRBJ1-1|NA
CASSEETGSTEAFF
TGTGCCAGCAGCGAAGAGACAGGGAGTACTGAAGCTTTCTTT
>NA|TRBV6-2/TRBV6-3|TRBJ2-2|many
CASSFSGPNTGELFF
TGTGCCAGCAGTTTTAGCGGTCCGAACACCGGGGAGCTGTTTTTT
>TRBD1|TRBV3-1|TRBJ2-5|many
CASSPGQLGTQYF
TGTGCCAGCAGCCCGGGACAGTTGGGGACCCAGTACTTC
>TRBD1|TRBV6-2/TRBV6-3|TRBJ1-2|NA
CAISDTQGAGYGYTF
TGTGCCATCAGTGATACACAGGGGGCAGGATATGGCTACACCTTC
>NA|TRBV14|TRBJ2-7|NA
CASSQDTTGGIPYEQYF
TGTGCCAGCAGCCAAGATACCACTGGGGGGATTCCCTACGAGCAGTACTTC
>NA|TRBV5-1|TRBJ2-2|few
CASSEGTYTGELFF
TGCGCCAGCAGCGAGGGTACATACACCGGGGAGCTGTTTTTT
>NA|TRBV6-2/TRBV6-3|TRBJ2-7|NA
CASNPGHASSYEQYF
TGTGCCAGCAACCCAGGACATGCGAGCTCCTACGAGCAGTACTTC
>TRBD1|TRBV20-1|TRBJ1-2|many
CSARDLQGAPRANYGYTF
TGCAGTGCTAGAGATCTCCAGGGGGCCCCGAGAGCTAACTATGGCTACACCTTC
>NA|TRBV2|TRBJ2-3|few
CASTEKSHTDTQYF
TGTGCCAGCACAGAGAAATCTCACACAGATACGCAGTATTTT
>TRBD1|TRBV15|TRBJ2-1|many
CATSGDGQGVSDEQFF
TGTGCCACCAGTGGGGACGGACAGGGTGTATCGGATGAGCAGTTCTTC
>NA|TRBV20-1|TRBJ2-5|NA
CSALLLEGETKYF
TGCAGTGCTCTCTTACTAGAGGGTGAGACCAAGTACTTC
>TRBD1|TRBV11-2|TRBJ1-2|NA
CASTRRAGGQLDTF
TGTGCCAGCACCCGAAGGGCAGGGGGCCAGTTAGACACCTTC
>NA|TRBV6-1|TRBJ2-3|many
CASRRRVDTQYF
TGTGCCAGCAGGAGGAGAGTAGATACGCAGTATTTT
>TRBD2|TRBV7-2|TRBJ2-1|many
CASSLTGGLGNEQFF
TGTGCCAGCAGCTTAACGGGGGGGTTAGGGAATGAGCAGTTCTTC
>NA|TRBV20-1|TRBJ2-7|many
CSARDQGRGYEQYF
TGCAGTGCTAGAGATCAAGGCAGGGGTTACGAGCAGTACTTC
>NA|TRBV12-3/TRBV12-4|TRBJ1-4|NA
CASSLRGSNEKLFF
TGTGCCAGCAGTTTACGGGGATCTAATGAAAAACTGTTTTTT
>NA|TRBV7-8|TRBJ1-5|many
CASSTLGGVNQPQHF
TGTGCCAGCAGCACACTGGGCGGAGTCAATCAGCCCCAGCATTTT
>NA|TRBV19|TRBJ1-5|NA
CASETGVSNKPQHF
TGTGCCAGCGAAACTGGCGTTAGCAATAAGCCCCAGCATTTT
>NA|TRBV10-3|TRBJ1-1|many
CAISEEEGVTEAFF
TGTGCCATCAGTGAGGAGGAGGGAGTCACTGAAGCTTTCTTT
>TRBD1|TRBV2|TRBJ1-5|many
CASRGTGVEAQHF
TGTGCCAGCAGGGGGACAGGGGTGGAAGCCCAGCATTTT
>TRBD1|TRBV3-1|TRBJ2-1|NA
CASGQDEARQGWREQFF
TGTGCCAGCGGCCAAGATGAAGCCAGACAGGGATGGCGTGAGCAGTTCTTC
>NA|TRBV20-1|TRBJ2-1|many
CSASKTRAVYDEQFF
TGCAGTGCTAGCAAGACTAGAGCCGTCTACGATGAGCAGTTCTTC
>NA|TRBV6-2/TRBV6-3|TRBJ2-3|NA
CASRKDREGDKQYF
TGTGCCAGCAGAAAGGACAGGGAGGGAGATAAGCAGTATTTT
>TRBD2|TRBV20-1|TRBJ2-7|NA
CSARDAGTSVSHEEYF
TGCAGTGCTAGAGATGCGGGGACTAGCGTTTCCCACGAGGAGTACTTC
>NA|TRBV29-1|TRBJ2-7|NA
CSVGGGTYSYEQYF
TGCAGCGTTGGGGGAGGTACCTACTCCTACGAGCAGTACTTC
>TRBD2|TRBV7-8|TRBJ2-7|many
CASSLARLAGVSEQYF
TGTGCCAGCAGCTTAGCCAGACTAGCGGGAGTGTCCGAGCAGTACTTC
>NA|TRBV28|TRBJ2-7|NA
CARQETYEKYF
TGTGCCAGACAGGAAACCTACGAGAAGTACTTC
>NA|TRBV27|TRBJ2-7|NA
CASSPTCTYEHYF
TGTGCCAGCAGTCCAACATGTACCTACGAGCACTACTTC
>TRBD2|TRBV11-2|TRBJ2-3|NA
CASSAFTGLAGVSADTQYF
TGTGCCAGCAGCGCCTTCACGGGACTAGCGGGGGTTAGCGCAGATACGCAGTATTTT